Each of the 20 T cell receptor beta chains below was sequenced from the same sample in a study of OX40 agonist ivuxolimab in advanced cancers. Profiled with immunoSEQ multiplex PCR; TCRdb holds only in-frame clones, not every one. The sample includes 95,000 to 150,000 clones, 90% to 95% seen only once; the top ten take about 0.15%. The specimen was CD4+ or CD8+ T cells sorted from blood, collected in a trial of the OX40 agonist ivuxolimab. The receptors were sampled from an adult with an advanced solid tumor such as melanoma, head and neck, liver or kidney cancer.

The chain employs TRBV9 and TRBJ2-3; 9 bases align to TRBD2. The CDR3 is 16 amino acids. Looked up from germline, CDR1 is SGDLS and CDR2 is YYNGEE. V trimming: 0 bases; J trimming: 4 bases; junction bases outside the gene matches: 6. CDR3 protein: CASSVAAGGPSDTQYF. CDR3 coding DNA: TGTGCCAGCAGCGTAGCAGCGGGGGGCCCCTCAGATACGCAGTATTTT. Supplemented by reference TRBV9 and TRBJ2-3, the full variable domain reads DSGVTQTPKHLITATGQRVTLRCSPRSGDLSVYWYQQSLDQGLQFLIQYYNGEERAKGNILERFSAQQFPDLHSELNLSSLELGDSALYFCASSVAAGGPSDTQYFGPGTRLTVL.

The V call is TRBV6-5, the J call TRBJ2-7, with TRBD2 identical over 11 bases. Germline lookup yields CDR1 MNHEY and CDR2 SVGAGI. There are 14 residues in the CDR3. Trimming removed 9 bases from V and 4 bases from J; junction bases left unmatched: 8. CDR3 amino acids: CASTSGGTWYEQYF. The CDR3 coding sequence is TGTGCCAGTACTAGCGGGGGAACTTGGTACGAGCAGTACTTC.

This clone was counted between two and nine times. The chain links TRBV15 to TRBJ2-2; 8 bases align to TRBD1. Germline assignment: CDR1 LNHNV and CDR2 YYDKDF (reference sequence). Trimming cost V 8 bases and J 4 bases; bases outside gene matches: 12. The CDR3 runs to 16 residues. The CDR3: CATRTGQGRSTGELFF. CDR3 bases: TGTGCCACCCGCACCGGACAGGGACGGAGCACCGGGGAGCTGTTTTTT.

The rearrangement links TRBV28 to TRBJ2-7, with 7 bases that match TRBD1. Germline V gene data show CDR1 as MDHEN and CDR2 as SYDVKM. Losses at the gene ends were 8 bases for V and 6 bases for J; bases not matched to a gene: 16. The CDR3 is 15 residues long. The CDR3 is CASRGGGILSGEQYF. The CDR3 nucleotides are TGTGCCAGCCGAGGGGGCGGTATCCTCTCAGGCGAGCAGTACTTC.

The chain uses TRBV6-5 and TRBJ2-2; D possibly corresponds to TRBD1 (5 bases). V lost 5 bases and J 2 bases, leaving 12 bases between the germline ends. There are 15 residues in the CDR3. The germline V gene encodes CDR1 MNHEY and CDR2 SVGAGI. The CDR3 protein is CASSRDSPNTGELFF. The CDR3 DNA follows: TGTGCCAGCAGTCGAGACAGTCCAAACACCGGGGAGCTGTTTTTT.

Here the CDR3 reads CASSQGRDGDTEAFF. The CDR3 DNA reads as TGCGCCAGCAGCCAAGGACGAGATGGTGACACTGAAGCTTTCTTT. The chain combines TRBV4-1 with TRBJ1-1; no clear D. V lost 1 base, J lost 3 bases, and 12 bases lay in between. CDR1 is MGHRA and CDR2 is YSYEKL in the germline V gene. This CDR3 contains 15 residues.

This chain connects TRBV18 to TRBJ2-1; 11 positions agree with TRBD2. J lost 7 bases, V lost 0 bases, and 8 bases had no gene match. This CDR3 spans 17 amino acids. The germline CDR1 and CDR2 sequences are KGHSH and LQKENI. The CDR3 nucleotides read TGTGCCAGCTCACCACCGCCCGGATGGACTAGCGGGAATGAGCAGTTCTTC. This codes for CASSPPPGWTSGNEQFF.

The chain uses TRBV19 and TRBJ1-2, with 9 bases identical to TRBD1. The CDR3 is 14 amino acids. The V segment lost 4 bases and the J segment 8 bases; nucleotides outside the gene matches: 8. CDR1 and CDR2 from the germline V gene are LNHDA and SQIVND (reference sequence). CDR3 nucleotide sequence: TGTGCCAGTAGTAATACGGGACAGGGAAGAGGCTACACCTTC. This sequence encodes CASSNTGQGRGYTF.

The V and J genes are TRBV29-1 and TRBJ2-3, with TRBD1 matching over 8 bases. The CDR3 is made up of 12 amino acids. Germline V gene data show CDR1 as SQVTM and CDR2 as ANQGSEA. Trimming removed 3 bases from V and 10 bases from J; junction bases left unmatched: 6. The CDR3 DNA sequence: TGCAGCGTTGACCGGACAGGGTATGCGCAGTATTTT. Its translation is CSVDRTGYAQYF.

V usage is TRBV6-6 and J usage is TRBJ1-1; unclear D gene. V was pared by 5 bases and J by 3 bases, with 13 bases between. Germline lookup yields CDR1 MNHNY and CDR2 SVGAGI (reference sequence). The CDR3 loop spans 14 amino acids. The CDR3, as DNA: TGTGCCAGCAGTCTCTTCCGCCAAGACACTGAAGCTTTCTTT. This gives the protein CASSLFRQDTEAFF.

This chain joins TRBV18 and TRBJ2-4; a possible D gene is TRBD1 (5 bases). Between the trimmed V and J ends, which lost 2 bases and 1 base, there was a span of 6 bases. This CDR3 spans 14 amino acids. Germline V lookup: CDR1 KGHSH, CDR2 LQKENI. CDR3 sequence reads: CASSPDSAKNIQYF. CDR3 in DNA: TGTGCCAGCTCACCAGACAGCGCCAAAAACATTCAGTACTTC.

This clone appeared a single time. The rearrangement joins TRBV30 to TRBJ1-5, with D uncertain. Trimming took 0 bases from V and 11 from J, leaving 14 bases between them. CDR1 is GTSNPN and CDR2 is SVGIG in the germline V gene (reference sequence). The CDR3 is 13 residues long. The CDR3 spells CAWSVNSLGSQHF. CDR3 bases: TGTGCCTGGAGTGTAAATTCTTTAGGGTCCCAGCATTTT.

The chain couples TRBV5-1 to TRBJ2-7, with TRBD1 identical over 10 bases. V was pared by 4 bases and J by 5 bases, with 6 bases of the junction left unmatched. Germline V lookup: CDR1 SGHRS, CDR2 YFSETQ. The CDR3 spans 14 residues. The CDR3 nucleotides are TGCGCCAGCAGCCCCGGGACAGGGGTCGACGAGCAGTACTTC. Residues: CASSPGTGVDEQYF.

As for this clone: The sample carries other DNA sequences with the same CDR3. The genes are TRBV5-1 and TRBJ2-1; D is ambiguous. V lost 0 bases and J 0 bases, leaving 7 bases between the germline ends. CDR3 length: 15 residues. The germline gives CDR1 SGHRS, CDR2 YFSETQ. The CDR3 region has the DNA TGCGCCAGCAGCTTGGGCGGAAGCTCCTACAATGAGCAGTTCTTC. Encoded protein: CASSLGGSSYNEQFF.

V usage is TRBV7-9 and J usage is TRBJ1-1; no definite D call. The length of the CDR3 is 16 residues. CDR1 SEHNR and CDR2 FQNEAQ come from the germline V gene (reference sequence). Trimming left V 5 bases short and J 5 bases short, with 21 bases between. The CDR3, as DNA: TGTGCCAGCAGCCCGGACGGACGGGGATTAGGGACTGAAGCTTTCTTT. Protein product: CASSPDGRGLGTEAFF.

The chain combines TRBV29-1 with TRBJ2-1; a possible D gene is TRBD2 (7 bases). Germline V gene sequence: CDR1 SQVTM, CDR2 ANQGSEA. The V end lost 1 base, the J end lost 7 bases, and 14 bases lay between the germline ends. The CDR3 sequence is 14 residues long. The chain's CDR3 is CSVEGRGARNEQFF. The CDR3 coding sequence is TGCAGCGTTGAAGGTCGGGGGGCCCGGAATGAGCAGTTCTTC.

The genes are TRBV6-1 and TRBJ1-1, with 8 bases aligning to TRBD1. The CDR3 has 15 residues. The V gene end was trimmed by 0 bases and the J gene end by 7 bases; junction bases not matched to a gene: 7. The germline gives CDR1 MNHNS, CDR2 SASEGT. For the CDR3, the DNA is TGTGCCAGCAGTGAAGCCCACAGGGGGACCTTTGAAGCTTTCTTT. This gives the protein CASSEAHRGTFEAFF.

The V call is TRBV19, the J call TRBJ1-4, with 7 positions matching TRBD1. In germline, CDR1 is LNHDA, CDR2 SQIVND (reference sequence). Trimming cost V 3 bases and J 6 bases; bases outside gene matches: 10. CDR3 length equals 16 residues. The CDR3 DNA sequence: TGTGCCAGTAGTATTGCCCGACAGGGCGGGTATGAAAAACTGTTTTTT. It specifies CASSIARQGGYEKLFF.

This chain's CDR3 is CASTTSRLAGVDTQYF. CDR3 DNA: TGTGCCAGCACCACATCTCGACTAGCGGGAGTAGATACGCAGTATTTT. The rearrangement links TRBV27 to TRBJ2-3, with 12 positions matching TRBD2. CDR1 and CDR2 from the germline V gene are MNHEY and SMNVEV (reference sequence). The V gene end was trimmed by 7 bases and the J gene end by 5 bases; junction bases not matched to a gene: 10. The CDR3 is 16 residues long.

The chain employs TRBV7-3 and TRBJ2-2; 8 positions agree with TRBD1. Germline assignment: CDR1 SGHTA and CDR2 FQGTGA. This CDR3 contains 14 residues. V dropped 1 base and J dropped 8; count of bases not matched to a gene: 3. The CDR3 loop is CASSLSQGAGELFF. DNA of the CDR3: TGTGCCAGCAGCTTAAGCCAGGGGGCGGGGGAGCTGTTTTTT. Variable domain in full (rest from reference TRBV7-3 and TRBJ2-2): GAGVSQTPSNKVTEKGKYVELRCDPISGHTALYWYRQSLGQGPEFLIYFQGTGAADDSGLPNDRFFAVRPEGSVSTLKIQRTERGDSAVYLCASSLSQGAGELFFGEGSRLTVL.